The next 32 T cell receptor beta chains were all read from a single sample in a study of blood T cells in healthy people across ages. With a J-beta primer mix and a sample-barcoded 5' primer, a second PCR ran 7 to 11 cycles. TCRdb reprocessed the 5' RACE reads via MiXCR and lists one record per CDR3 protein. In the table there are about 1,000,000 distinct CDR3 sequences, around 45% of which are singletons. The sequenced material came from blood. The receptors originated from a woman aged 60-70 years in good health.

This clonotype was counted at least ten times. The V and J genes are TRBV7-2 and TRBJ2-5, with TRBD1 as a possible D gene (5 bases). The J call may be wrong; the DNA end is better matched by TRBJ2-7. The CDR3 runs to 15 residues. CDR1 is SGHTA and CDR2 is FQGNSA in the germline V gene. CDR3 sequence: CASSLLTQGLGEQYF. The DNA of the CDR3 is TGTGCCAGCAGCTTATTAACGCAGGGCTTAGGCGAGCAGTACTTC.

This clonotype has only a few counts. This chain uses TRBV2 with TRBJ1-2; D ambiguous. The germline gives CDR1 SNHLY, CDR2 FYNNEI. CDR3 length equals 14 residues. Trimming stripped 0 bases from V and 4 bases from J, with 9 bases between. The CDR3 nucleotides are TGTGCCAGCAGTGAAGCGCAGGAGAGCTATGGCTACACCTTC. It codes for CASSEAQESYGYTF.

This clonotype appeared a few times. This chain joins TRBV29-1 and TRBJ2-7; tentative D call: TRBD2 (7 bases). The assigned J gene may be wrong: the sequence end matches TRBJ2-5 better. Germline V CDR1 and CDR2: SQVTM, ANQGSEA. The CDR3 totals 13 residues. CDR3 amino acids: CSVPARGAETQYF. The CDR3 nucleotides read TGCAGCGTCCCTGCCCGGGGGGCCGAGACCCAGTACTTC.

The chain uses TRBV29-1 and TRBJ1-6, with 7 positions matching TRBD1. CDR1 is SQVTM, CDR2 ANQGSEA, per germline. The V gene end was trimmed by 6 bases and the J gene end by 6 bases; junction bases not matched to a gene: 8. The CDR3 totals 14 residues. The CDR3 is CSVAVTGVNSPLHF. The CDR3 DNA is TGCAGCGTAGCAGTCACAGGGGTTAATTCACCCCTCCACTTT. Full variable domain (missing parts from reference TRBV29-1 and TRBJ1-6): SAVISQKPSRDICQRGTSLTIQCQVDSQVTMMFWYRQQPGQSLTLIATANQGSEATYESGFVIDKFPISRPNLTFSTLTVSNMSPEDSSIYLCSVAVTGVNSPLHFGNGTRLTVT.

V usage is TRBV28 and J usage is TRBJ2-2, with TRBD2 identical over 14 bases. The germline gives CDR1 MDHEN, CDR2 SYDVKM. This CDR3 comprises 12 residues. The V gene end was trimmed by 10 bases and the J gene end by 14 bases; junction bases not matched to a gene: 6. The CDR3 loop is CAIGTSGGGLFF. CDR3 DNA sequence: TGTGCCATCGGGACTAGCGGGGGCGGACTGTTTTTT.

This clonotype was seen a single time. This chain uses TRBV5-5 with TRBJ1-2; 8 nucleotides match TRBD1. The CDR3 runs 16 residues. Germline-derived CDR1 and CDR2 are SGHKS and YYEKEE (reference sequence). V lost 4 bases to trimming and J lost 3 bases; unmatched junction nucleotides: 11. The CDR3 reads CASSMDRAYPDYGYTF. Here the CDR3 DNA reads TGTGCCAGCAGCATGGACAGGGCCTACCCGGACTATGGCTACACCTTC.

This clonotype was recorded a few times. The chain employs TRBV20-1 and TRBJ2-7; tentative D call: TRBD2 (5 bases). Trimming left V 5 bases short and J 2 bases short, with 13 bases between. CDR3 size: 13 residues. The germline V gene has CDR1 DFQATT and CDR2 SNEGSKA (reference sequence). The CDR3 is CSASKSGAYEQYF. DNA for the CDR3: TGCAGTGCTTCTAAGTCCGGGGCCTACGAGCAGTACTTC.

The chain couples TRBV7-8 to TRBJ2-3; TRBD2 agrees at 7 bases. CDR3 length equals 17 residues. J lost 2 bases, V lost 1 base, and 9 bases had no gene match. Germline V CDR1 and CDR2: SGHVS, FQNEAQ. This CDR3 reads CASSLESPSGNTDTQYF. The DNA for the CDR3 is TGTGCCAGCAGCTTAGAATCCCCTAGCGGAAACACAGATACGCAGTATTTT.

The table lists this clonotype with a count of one. The chain uses TRBV20-1 and TRBJ1-6; D might be TRBD1 (6 bases). There are 13 residues in the CDR3. Germline V gene lookup returns CDR1 DFQATT and CDR2 SNEGSKA (reference sequence). V lost 5 bases, J lost 7 bases, and 12 bases lay in between. The CDR3 here is CSALQGANSPLHF. CDR3 DNA sequence: TGCAGTGCTCTACAGGGAGCCAATTCACCCCTCCACTTT.

V and J are TRBV20-1 and TRBJ2-5; D is unresolved. Germline values: CDR1 DFQATT, CDR2 SNEGSKA (reference sequence). The V end was cut by 2 bases, the J end by 5 bases, with 6 bases between. The CDR3 consists of 11 residues. This CDR3 reads CSARMTETQYF. In DNA, the CDR3 is TGCAGTGCTAGAATGACGGAGACCCAGTACTTC.

V is TRBV7-9 and J is TRBJ2-7; 8 nucleotides line up with TRBD1. Per the germline V gene, CDR1 is SEHNR and CDR2 is FQNEAQ (reference sequence). V shed 3 bases and J 0 bases; nucleotides not matched to a gene: 7. The CDR3 totals 16 residues. CDR3 loop: CASSFTVGTGSYEQYF. The CDR3 DNA follows: TGTGCCAGCAGCTTTACCGTGGGGACAGGCTCCTACGAGCAGTACTTC.

This clonotype was counted a few times. The chain links TRBV20-1 to TRBJ2-1, with TRBD2 identical over 8 bases. The CDR3 length is 14 residues. Per germline, CDR1 DFQATT and CDR2 SNEGSKA (reference sequence). With 5 bases clipped from V and 1 base from J, the junction kept 4 bases outside the gene matches. For the CDR3, the DNA is TGCAGTGCTCGAAGCGGGAGATCCTACAATGAGCAGTTCTTC. Translation gives CSARSGRSYNEQFF.

This clonotype was recorded a few times. The rearrangement links TRBV2 to TRBJ1-4, with 7 bases that match TRBD1. The trim removed 10 bases at V and 5 bases at J, leaving 4 bases unmatched. The CDR3 is 12 amino acids. Germline CDR1 is SNHLY and CDR2 is FYNNEI. CDR3 DNA: TGTGCCACTACAGGGGTAAATGAAAAACTGTTTTTT. Translating it yields CATTGVNEKLFF.

This clonotype has just one count. The gene calls are TRBV27 and TRBJ1-2; 11 bases are shared with TRBD1. Trimming removed 6 bases from V and 8 bases from J; junction bases left unmatched: 17. Per the germline V gene, CDR1 is MNHEY and CDR2 is SMNVEV (reference sequence). The CDR3 totals 17 residues. The chain's CDR3 is CASRQRVSGQGAQGYTF. The CDR3 DNA is TGTGCCAGCAGACAAAGGGTTTCCGGACAGGGGGCGCAAGGCTACACCTTC.

This clonotype appeared a few times. This chain links TRBV20-1 with TRBJ2-3; no reliable D call. CDR1 and CDR2 from the germline V gene are DFQATT and SNEGSKA (reference sequence). The CDR3 runs to 14 residues. V was trimmed by 3 bases and J by 2 bases, leaving 12 bases between them. CDR3 region: CSARRRSNTDTQYF. CDR3 coding DNA: TGCAGTGCTAGGCGGCGATCCAACACAGATACGCAGTATTTT.

This clonotype was observed a few times. This chain joins TRBV10-3 and TRBJ2-5; 8 bases are shared with TRBD2. Trimming at V came to 6 bases and at J to 5 bases, leaving 8 bases not matched to a gene. Per the germline V gene, CDR1 is ENHRY and CDR2 is SYGVKD. This CDR3 is built from 14 residues. CDR3 in amino acids: CAISHTAGDETQYF. The CDR3 nucleotides are TGTGCCATCAGCCACACAGCGGGAGATGAGACCCAGTACTTC.

Concerning this clonotype: This may arise from a read error, as a much more abundant clone is one base away. The V gene is TRBV9, the J gene TRBJ2-5; possibly TRBD2 for D (6 bases). Germline V gives CDR1 SGDLS, CDR2 YYNGEE. The CDR3 has 13 amino acids. The V end lost 4 bases, the J end lost 3 bases, and 10 bases lay between the germline ends. The CDR3 loop is CASSLRLEETQYF. In DNA, the CDR3 is TGTGCCAGCAGCTTGCGACTAGAAGAGACCCAGTACTTC.

This clonotype showed up just a few times. This chain uses TRBV20-1 with TRBJ2-7, with D tentatively TRBD1 or TRBD2 (7 bases each). CDR3 length: 16 amino acids. Germline values: CDR1 DFQATT, CDR2 SNEGSKA (reference sequence). CDR3 nucleotides: TGCGGGACTTCAAAGCGGGGCGCAGGGGGCTCCTACGAGCAGTACTTC. It yields the protein CGTSKRGAGGSYEQYF.

In its sample, this clonotype was seen a few times. V usage is TRBV5-1 and J usage is TRBJ1-4; possibly TRBD1 for D (6 bases). The V gene's germline CDR1 is SGHRS and CDR2 YFSETQ. The CDR3 spans 16 residues. Trimming removed 4 bases from V and 8 bases from J, with 21 bases in between. The CDR3 spells CASSKEFGGLGEKLFF. The CDR3 DNA sequence: TGCGCCAGCAGCAAGGAGTTCGGGGGCCTCGGCGAAAAACTGTTTTTT.

This clonotype was seen a few times. This chain links TRBV6-6 with TRBJ2-1; 10 nucleotides align to TRBD1. CDR1 and CDR2 (germline): MNHNY, SVGAGI (reference sequence). This CDR3 has 15 amino acids. The V and J ends lost 4 bases and 5 bases, in that order; junction bases with no gene match: 5. The CDR3 nucleotides are TGTGCCAGCAGTTCCCCGGGACAGGGGAACAATGAGCAGTTCTTC. This gives the protein CASSSPGQGNNEQFF.

This clonotype showed up just a few times. This chain joins TRBV29-1 and TRBJ2-7; D remains ambiguous. The length of the CDR3 is 12 residues. V gave up 6 bases and J gave up 2 bases, with 11 bases separating them. Germline CDR1 and CDR2: SQVTM and ANQGSEA. The CDR3 sequence is CSVRTETYEQYF. The CDR3 coding sequence is TGCAGCGTGAGGACGGAGACCTACGAGCAGTACTTC.

V usage is TRBV12-3 or TRBV12-4 and J usage is TRBJ2-5; D unclear. Trimming left V 5 bases short and J 1 base short, with 14 bases between. The CDR3 length is 15 residues. CDR3 sequence (DNA): TGTGCCAGCAGTCCGCGCGGTAGCTTCCAAGAGACCCAGTACTTC. It specifies CASSPRGSFQETQYF.

The chain carries TRBV29-1 and TRBJ2-7, with D perhaps TRBD2 (5 bases). Germline CDR1 SQVTM, CDR2 ANQGSEA. Trimming took 6 bases from V and 3 from J, leaving 18 bases between them. The CDR3 extends over 14 amino acids. The CDR3 bases are TGCAGCGTCATGGACTCGTTCTCCCACTACGAGCAGTACTTC. Protein product: CSVMDSFSHYEQYF.

The CDR3 spells CAISEGAQSSYEQYF. DNA of the CDR3: TGTGCCATCAGTGAGGGAGCGCAGAGCTCCTACGAGCAGTACTTC. The rearrangement links TRBV10-3 to TRBJ2-7; D is uncertain. V lost 2 bases and J 0 bases, leaving 11 bases between the germline ends. The CDR3 has 15 residues. Germline V gene data show CDR1 as ENHRY and CDR2 as SYGVKD.

CDR3 residues: CSATSGGRELFF. The CDR3 coding sequence is TGCAGTGCCACTAGCGGCGGCAGGGAGCTGTTTTTT. V is TRBV20-1 and J is TRBJ2-2, with 8 positions matching TRBD2. The trim removed 6 bases at V and 9 bases at J, leaving 6 bases unmatched. The CDR3 consists of 12 residues. Germline V gives CDR1 DFQATT, CDR2 SNEGSKA (reference sequence).

This rearrangement joins TRBV7-9 to TRBJ1-5; unclear D gene. The ends were cut back, 5 bases at V and 4 bases at J, with 12 bases in the middle. This CDR3 region has 14 residues. From germline, CDR1 is SEHNR and CDR2 FQNEAQ (reference sequence). The CDR3 is CASSGPDRNQPQHF. Written as DNA, the CDR3 is TGTGCCAGCAGCGGCCCTGACCGAAATCAGCCCCAGCATTTT. Supplemented by reference TRBV7-9 and TRBJ1-5, the full variable domain reads DTGVSQNPRHKITKRGQNVTFRCDPISEHNRLYWYRQTLGQGPEFLTYFQNEAQLEKSRLLSDRFSAERPKGSFSTLEIQRTEQGDSAMYLCASSGPDRNQPQHFGDGTRLSIL.

This clonotype was detected only a few times. The DNA is left out, because the CDR3 cannot be placed on it with certainty; the CDR3 is given as TCRdb lists it. The chain carries TRBV21-1 and TRBJ2-5; the table's D call, TRBD1, has no DNA check behind it. TRBV21-1 is an annotated pseudogene. A total of 15 residues make up the CDR3, ends included. CDR3 region: CASLKWGTGAGEQYF.

This clonotype occurred a few times. The V call is TRBV10-2, the J call TRBJ2-7; 10 positions agree with TRBD2. Germline trimming cut 4 bases from V and 5 bases from J; bases unmatched to any gene: 8. Germline CDR1 WSHSY, CDR2 SAAADI. The CDR3 length is 15 residues. In nucleotides, the CDR3 is TGCGCCAGCAGTGCATCTAGCGGGAGTCAGGACGAGCAGTACTTC. Protein: CASSASSGSQDEQYF.

This clonotype was seen more than once but under ten times. The chain uses TRBV20-1 and TRBJ2-7; the D is unclear. Per germline, CDR1 DFQATT and CDR2 SNEGSKA (reference sequence). The CDR3 totals 14 residues. V lost 1 base and J 2 bases, leaving 12 bases between the germline ends. In nucleotides, the CDR3 is TGCAGTGCTAGAGGAAAGACACGGACCTACGAGCAGTACTTC. Protein: CSARGKTRTYEQYF.

This chain joins TRBV24-1 and TRBJ2-5, with TRBD2 matching over 10 bases. Germline loops: CDR1 KGHDR, CDR2 SFDVKD. The CDR3 sequence is 16 residues long. V gave up 4 bases and J gave up 2 bases; unmatched junction bases: 6. The CDR3 DNA sequence: TGTGCCACCAGTGACCCCGGACTAGCGGCACAAGAGACCCAGTACTTC. It is translated as CATSDPGLAAQETQYF.

The chain joins TRBV10-2 to TRBJ2-5; 7 nucleotides agree with TRBD1. The assigned J gene may be wrong: the sequence end matches TRBJ2-7 better. The CDR3 consists of 15 residues. Germline CDR1 WSHSY, CDR2 SAAADI. The CDR3 loop reads CASSEAPTGKYEQYF. CDR3 DNA sequence: TGCGCCAGCAGTGAGGCCCCGACAGGGAAGTACGAGCAGTACTTC.

The V and J genes are TRBV2 and TRBJ2-1; D remains ambiguous. The CDR3 runs 14 residues. Germline V gene data show CDR1 as SNHLY and CDR2 as FYNNEI. Trimming stripped 9 bases from V and 10 bases from J, with 22 bases between. CDR3 nucleotides: TGTGCCAGTACTACTGGGCTTGACTTCTACGAGCAGTTCTTC. This codes for CASTTGLDFYEQFF.